Below, 18 T cell receptor beta chains from the same sample are listed, as sequenced in a study of CD8+CD57+ T cells in acquired aplastic anemia. CD8+CD57+ cell expansion, shown by flow cytometry, had occurred in the patients selected for sequencing. Investigators profiled TCR beta VDJ and CDR3 from genomic DNA template. TCRdb recomputed calls from the reads with MiXCR, one row per CDR3 protein. The data hold some 170,000 distinct CDR3 sequences, with nearly 65% observed a single time. Sequenced input: sorted CD4+, CD8+, or CD8+CD57+ T cells (not recorded which) from PBMCs. All receptors come from a human donor with aplastic anemia.

This chain joins TRBV7-2 and TRBJ1-2; D gene ambiguous. From germline, CDR1 is SGHTA and CDR2 FQGNSA. The CDR3 spans 13 residues. V shed 0 bases and J shed 1 base, with 3 bases lying between them. This CDR3 reads CASSLADNYGYTF. The CDR3 DNA reads TGTGCCAGCAGCTTAGCGGATAACTATGGCTACACCTTC.

The chain is built from TRBV6-1 and TRBJ1-2, with D perhaps matching TRBD1 (5 bases). Trimming removed 2 bases at V and 0 bases at J, with 10 bases between. Germline V lookup: CDR1 MNHNS, CDR2 SASEGT. The CDR3 sequence is 15 residues long. Here the CDR3 DNA reads TGTGCCAGCAGTGAATCGGGGGAGCCTAACTATGGCTACACCTTC. This sequence encodes CASSESGEPNYGYTF.

Concerning this clonotype: A read error may account for a junction end that differs from germline. The gene calls are TRBV6-7 and TRBJ2-1; 15 nucleotides line up with TRBD2. TRBV6-7 is flagged as an ORF with uncertain function. This CDR3 is built from 17 residues. The DNA of the CDR3 is TGTGCCAGCAGATGGACTAGCGGGGGGGTCCTCGTCGGTGAGCAGGTCTTC. Its translation is CASRWTSGGVLVGEQVF.

This clonotype was seen just once. J is TRBJ2-1 and V is TRBV24-1, with TRBD1 identical over 7 bases. Germline V CDR1 and CDR2: KGHDR, SFDVKD. The CDR3 loop spans 13 amino acids. J lost 8 bases, V lost 8 bases, and 8 bases had no gene match. CDR3 sequence reads: CATTRDSLDEQFF. CDR3 DNA sequence: TGTGCCACCACCAGGGACAGTCTCGATGAGCAGTTCTTC.

This clonotype was counted once. The chain links TRBV19 to TRBJ2-5; TRBD1 matches at 7 bases. V was pared by 6 bases and J by 5 bases, with 9 bases of the junction left unmatched. This CDR3 is built from 14 residues. CDR1 is LNHDA, CDR2 SQIVND, per germline (reference sequence). The chain's CDR3 is CASRSRGLAETQYF. Here the CDR3 DNA reads TGTGCCAGTAGGTCTAGGGGGCTGGCGGAGACCCAGTACTTC.

The V and J genes are TRBV10-3 and TRBJ1-4, with TRBD1 as a possible D gene (5 bases). The V gene lost 0 bases and the J gene lost 8 bases, with 13 bases spanning the gap. The V gene's germline CDR1 is ENHRY and CDR2 SYGVKD. The CDR3 is 15 residues long. CDR3: CAISESQGGGEKLFF. The CDR3 bases are TGTGCCATCAGTGAGTCCCAGGGAGGAGGCGAAAAACTGTTTTTT.

This clonotype was seen more than once but under ten times. The V and J genes are TRBV20-1 and TRBJ2-7; 11 positions match TRBD2. Germline lookup yields CDR1 DFQATT and CDR2 SNEGSKA (reference sequence). Losses at the gene ends were 6 bases for V and 2 bases for J; bases not matched to a gene: 12. This CDR3 has 16 amino acids. The CDR3 DNA reads TGCAGTGCATCCGATACCACTAGCGGGAGAGCCTACGAGCAGTACTTC. Amino acid sequence: CSASDTTSGRAYEQYF.

This chain connects TRBV15 to TRBJ1-4, with 7 bases identical to TRBD1. The CDR3 sequence is 14 residues long. Germline V lookup: CDR1 LNHNV, CDR2 YYDKDF (reference sequence). V lost 8 bases, J lost 8 bases, and 11 bases stayed unmatched. The CDR3: CATAKRATGEKLFF. CDR3 nucleotide sequence: TGTGCCACCGCTAAGCGGGCGACAGGGGAAAAACTGTTTTTT.

The chain links TRBV27 to TRBJ2-3, with 7 bases fitting TRBD2. The V and J ends lost 5 bases and 6 bases, in that order; junction bases with no gene match: 5. There are 13 residues in the CDR3. Germline CDR1 MNHEY, CDR2 SMNVEV (reference sequence). The CDR3 nucleotides read TGTGCCAGCAGTCTCTGGGAGGGGGATACGCAGTATTTT. It translates to CASSLWEGDTQYF.

At least ten counts were recorded for this clonotype. The junction does not match germline at one end; this may be a read error. J is TRBJ2-5 and V is TRBV15; 8 nucleotides match TRBD2. This CDR3 has 14 residues. Germline V gene sequence: CDR1 LNHNV, CDR2 YYDKDF (reference sequence). The DNA of the CDR3 is TGTGCCGCCAGCTCCCGGGGGGGGCGAGAGACCCAGTACTTC. Translated: CAASSRGGRETQYF. Filled out from reference TRBV15 and TRBJ2-5, the complete variable domain reads DAMVIQNPRYQVTQFGKPVTLSCSQTLNHNVMYWYQQKSSQAPKLLFHYYDKDFNNEADTPDNFQSRRPNTSFCFLDIRSPGLGDTAMYLCAASSRGGRETQYFGPGTRLLVL.

The CDR3 nucleotides read TGCAGCGTTGAAGATCCGGTAGAGAGCTACGAGCAGTACTTC. It yields the protein CSVEDPVESYEQYF. The J gene is TRBJ2-7, the V gene TRBV29-1; D is uncertain. Germline CDR1 SQVTM, CDR2 ANQGSEA. V was shortened by 0 bases and J by 3 bases, with 12 bases between the two germline ends. CDR3 length: 14 residues.

This clonotype was counted ten times or more. The chain is built from TRBV5-1 and TRBJ2-7, with 9 bases aligning to TRBD2. The CDR3 extends over 19 amino acids. From germline, CDR1 is SGHRS and CDR2 YFSETQ. Trimming took 4 bases from V and 5 from J; bases not matched to a gene: 22. The CDR3 nucleotides are TGCGCCAGCAGCCTTAGGGGGTTTCTAGCGGGGCCTGGAGTCCACGAGCAGTACTTC. This encodes CASSLRGFLAGPGVHEQYF.

The chain recombines TRBV20-1 with TRBJ1-5; tentative D call: TRBD1 (6 bases). This CDR3 is built from 14 residues. Germline lookup yields CDR1 DFQATT and CDR2 SNEGSKA (reference sequence). The V and J ends lost 3 bases and 5 bases respectively, with 14 bases between them. CDR3 sequence (DNA): TGCAGTGCTAGGGTCCCAGGGGCCGATCAGCCCCAGCATTTT. Translated, it gives CSARVPGADQPQHF.

This clonotype was recorded many times. This chain links TRBV19 with TRBJ1-1; a possible D gene is TRBD1 (5 bases). The germline CDR1 and CDR2 sequences are LNHDA and SQIVND (reference sequence). The CDR3 spans 13 residues. V lost 5 bases to trimming and J lost 11 bases, with 18 bases between them. CDR3: CASSRGGVLEAFF. CDR3 sequence (DNA): TGTGCCAGTAGTCGGGGGGGGGTCCTTGAGGCTTTCTTT.

This chain links TRBV10-3 with TRBJ1-3, with D unresolved. There are 13 residues in the CDR3. V lost 0 bases to trimming and J lost 3 bases, with 3 bases between them. Germline-derived CDR1 and CDR2 are ENHRY and SYGVKD. The CDR3 DNA is TGTGCCATCAGTGAGTCAGTTGGAAACACCATATATTTT. It translates to CAISESVGNTIYF.

The V and J genes are TRBV24-1 and TRBJ1-2; no firm D call. V was pared by 6 bases and J by 3 bases, with 19 bases between. The CDR3 is made up of 16 amino acids. Germline V CDR1 and CDR2: KGHDR, SFDVKD. CDR3 residues: CATSPTSPGNYYGYTF. CDR3 in DNA: TGTGCCACCAGTCCCACCTCGCCCGGGAACTACTATGGCTACACCTTC.

The V gene is TRBV20-1, the J gene TRBJ2-5; 8 positions agree with TRBD2. This CDR3 region has 14 residues. Trimming removed 5 bases from V and 1 base from J; junction bases left unmatched: 6. Germline CDR1 is DFQATT and CDR2 is SNEGSKA (reference sequence). The CDR3 spells CSAGYSGTQETQYF. The CDR3 nucleotides are TGCAGTGCTGGGTATAGCGGGACCCAAGAGACCCAGTACTTC.

The chain joins TRBV28 to TRBJ1-2, with D possibly matching TRBD1 (5 bases). This CDR3 comprises 14 residues. In germline, CDR1 is MDHEN, CDR2 SYDVKM. The ends were cut back, 6 bases at V and 3 bases at J, with 14 bases in the middle. CDR3 protein: CASRWGRLDYGYTF. For the CDR3, the DNA is TGTGCCAGCAGATGGGGACGTCTTGACTATGGCTACACCTTC.